This T cell receptor beta chain was obtained from a study of neurological immune-mediated disorders. Using its own MiXCR run on the 5' RACE reads, TCRdb lists one record per CDR3 protein. This sample has some 70,000 distinct CDR3 sequences; 3.5% to 5% occur once, and the top ten carry approximately 6.9%. The length of the CDR3 is 15 residues. Trimming cost V 0 bases and J 9 bases; bases outside gene matches: 7. The germline gives CDR1 SGHRS, CDR2 YFSETQ. The table lists this clonotype with many counts. Its specificity is not known. Overall study results and limits: Private repertoires in all groups were suggested, as expanded clones shared no CDR3 amino acid sequences across subjects.

This receptor was obtained from a man aged 25 to 40 with multiple sclerosis. Input material: PBMCs. The chain carries TRBV5-1 and TRBJ2-1; 9 positions match TRBD2. Written as DNA, the CDR3 is TGCGCCAGCAGCTTGGCCGCTAGCGGGGAGGCTGAGCAGTTCTTC. It specifies CASSLAASGEAEQFF. Based on the CDR3 plus reference TRBV5-1 and TRBJ2-1, the full variable domain is KAGVTQTPRYLIKTRGQQVTLSCSPISGHRSVSWYQQTPGQGLQFLFEYFSETQRNKGNFPGRFSGRQFSNSRSEMNVSTLELGDSALYLCASSLAASGEAEQFFGPGTRLTVL.